These 2 T cell receptor beta chains came from one sample sequenced in a study of shared clonotypes between healthy human individuals. The data were produced by immunoSEQ multiplex PCR, yet TCRdb's version contains in-frame clones alone and is incomplete. There are 1 million to 1.3 million clones in the sample; around three quarters occur only once, and roughly 0.62% lies in the top ten. The specimen was memory CD4+ T cells from PBMCs. As to subset: CD45RA-negative fraction. These receptors all stem from a young man in good health. Some clones in this sample may be carry-over from other donors' samples.

The sample holds one count of this clone. The genes are TRBV5-1 and TRBJ1-1, with D perhaps TRBD1 (6 bases). Germline assignment: CDR1 SGHRS and CDR2 YFSETQ. The CDR3 totals 15 residues. V dropped 4 bases and J dropped 4 bases, with 17 bases sitting between them. The CDR3: CASSIPTGWTTEAFF. The CDR3 bases are TGCGCCAGCAGCATTCCGACAGGTTGGACCACTGAAGCTTTCTTT.

On this clone: This CDR3 is also generated by other DNA sequences in the sample. This chain joins TRBV5-1 and TRBJ2-1; D not certain. V lost 1 base and J 1 base, leaving 6 bases between the germline ends. CDR3 length: 14 amino acids. Germline CDR1 and CDR2: SGHRS and YFSETQ. CDR3 sequence reads: CASSLTVSYNEQFF. The CDR3 DNA is TGCGCCAGCAGCTTGACAGTGTCCTACAATGAGCAGTTCTTC.